Ten or more counts support the clone carrying this T cell receptor (beta chain). The target antigen is unknown. The data originate from a study of T-cell reconstitution after alpha-beta-depleted transplantation in children. The CDR3 consists of 16 residues. Germline assignment: CDR1 SQVTM and CDR2 ANQGSEA. Trimming stripped 5 bases from V and 1 base from J, with 19 bases between. Points from the study as a whole: Reportedly, alpha-beta T cells present about two months post-transplant originated from several hundred expanded clones of graft origin. Surviving recipient T cells and thymic progenitors produced the high day-60 TCRbeta diversity seen in some patients. T-cell counts and diversity at one year following transplant were attributed mainly to newly produced T cells.

Unique molecular identifiers tagged the TCRbeta library. TCRdb reprocessed the PCR reads via MiXCR and lists one record per CDR3 protein. Of hundreds of thousands of distinct CDR3 sequences listed, 11% are singletons. V gene TRBV29-1 combines with J gene TRBJ2-3, with a possible D match to TRBD2 (6 bases). Sequenced material: PBMCs, taken before TCRalphabeta/CD19-depleted stem cell transplant. This TCR was sampled from a child less than two years old with acute myeloid leukemia, due to receive a stem cell transplant. DNA of the CDR3: TGCAGCGTTATAGCACCACTAGCTCTGGGCACAGATACGCAGTATTTT. It yields the protein CSVIAPLALGTDTQYF.